The 16 T cell receptor beta chains listed next were all sequenced from one sample in a study of blood T cell repertoires in COVID-19. Generated by immunoSEQ multiplex PCR, the TCRdb table keeps only in-frame clones and is missing some. The table has 200,000 to 250,000 clones, roughly 76% seen once. The material sequenced was peripheral blood. The receptors shown here come from a woman of 80 years or more with COVID-19, enrolled during active disease.

In this sample, this clone turned up a few times. The V and J genes are TRBV2 and TRBJ1-3, with no clear D. Germline CDR1 reads SNHLY; CDR2 reads FYNNEI. V shed 4 bases and J shed 1 base, with 8 bases lying between them. The CDR3 spans 14 residues. The CDR3 bases are TGTGCCAGCAGTGGGGCAGCTTCTGGAAACACCATATATTTT. Its protein is CASSGAASGNTIYF.

The chain joins TRBV6-5 to TRBJ1-5, with D hard to call. The CDR3 consists of 16 residues. Germline V gene data show CDR1 as MNHEY and CDR2 as SVGAGI. V shed 0 bases and J shed 1 base, with 10 bases lying between them. This CDR3 is CASSYSVRLSNQPQHF. CDR3 DNA: TGTGCCAGCAGTTACTCCGTCAGACTCAGCAATCAGCCCCAGCATTTT.

The rearrangement uses TRBV2 and TRBJ2-7; D is ambiguous. The CDR3 covers 13 residues. Germline CDR1 and CDR2: SNHLY and FYNNEI. Trimming cost V 5 bases and J 5 bases, with 13 bases left between them. CDR3 coding DNA: TGTGCCAGCAGTCCCTCGGTAGTCCACGAGCAGTACTTC. It translates to CASSPSVVHEQYF.

The V call is TRBV6-5, the J call TRBJ2-7, with a tentative D call TRBD2 (6 bases). The germline CDR1 and CDR2 sequences are MNHEY and SVGAGI. This CDR3 spans 14 amino acids. The V and J ends lost 6 bases and 0 bases respectively, with 12 bases between them. In DNA form, the CDR3 reads TGTGCCAGCAGAGGGACTTCCTACTCCTACGAGCAGTACTTC. Residues: CASRGTSYSYEQYF.

Comments on this clone: A read error may account for a junction end that differs from germline. The V call is TRBV18, the J call TRBJ2-2, with a possible D match to TRBD2 (6 bases). CDR1 KGHSH and CDR2 LQKENI come from the germline V gene. The CDR3 sequence is 15 residues long. CDR3 region: CASSAGTQNAGELFF. The CDR3 region has the DNA TGTGCCAGCTCCGCCGGGACTCAGAACGCCGGGGAGCTGTTTTTT. Together with reference TRBV18 and TRBJ2-2, the CDR3 gives the full variable domain: NAGVMQNPRHLVRRRGQEARLRCSPMKGHSHVYWYRQLPEEGLKFMVYLQKENIIDESGMPKERFSAEFPKEGPSILRIQQVVRGDSAAYFCASSAGTQNAGELFFGEGSRLTVL.

This sequence joins TRBV7-3 and TRBJ1-1; 7 nucleotides line up with TRBD1. CDR3 size: 14 residues. V gave up 2 bases and J gave up 1 base; unmatched junction bases: 1. Looked up from germline, CDR1 is SGHTA and CDR2 is FQGTGA. This CDR3 is CASSLQGGNTEAFF. Written as DNA, the CDR3 is TGTGCCAGCAGCTTACAGGGGGGGAACACTGAAGCTTTCTTT.

The chain uses TRBV7-2 and TRBJ1-5; tentative D call: TRBD1 (6 bases). From germline, CDR1 is SGHTA and CDR2 FQGNSA. This CDR3 region has 14 residues. Trimming took off 6 bases at V and 5 bases at J, with 14 bases between the two ends. The CDR3 nucleotides are TGTGCCAGCAGTCGCCGACAGGCGGATCAGCCCCAGCATTTT. It is translated as CASSRRQADQPQHF.

The rearrangement links TRBV9 to TRBJ2-2; TRBD2 matches at 10 bases. This CDR3 region has 16 residues. The germline gives CDR1 SGDLS, CDR2 YYNGEE. V dropped 0 bases and J dropped 5; count of bases not matched to a gene: 4. CDR3 nucleotides: TGTGCCAGCAGCGTAGGCCTAGCGGGAGAGACCGGGGAGCTGTTTTTT. It translates to CASSVGLAGETGELFF.

This chain links TRBV11-2 with TRBJ2-4; a possible D gene is TRBD1 (5 bases). The germline V gene encodes CDR1 SGHAT and CDR2 FQNNGV. This CDR3 has 12 amino acids. V lost 2 bases and J lost 15, with 14 bases in between. This CDR3 reads CASSLTGYKGYF. CDR3 nucleotide sequence: TGTGCCAGCAGCTTAACAGGTTACAAGGGGTACTTC. The variable domain in full, with the rest retrieved from reference TRBV11-2 and TRBJ2-4, is EAGVAQSPRYKIIEKRQSVAFWCNPISGHATLYWYQQILGQGPKLLIQFQNNGVVDDSQLPKDRFSAERLKGVDSTLKIQPAKLEDSAVYLCASSLTGYKGYFGAGTRLSVL.

The rearrangement links TRBV27 to TRBJ1-2; D is unclear. CDR3 length: 12 amino acids. Trimming removed 8 bases at V and 1 base at J, with 8 bases between. Germline V lookup: CDR1 MNHEY, CDR2 SMNVEV (reference sequence). DNA of the CDR3: TGTGCCAGCCGAGGAGGTAACTATGGCTACACCTTC. Translating it yields CASRGGNYGYTF.

The genes are TRBV4-3 and TRBJ1-6; 10 bases fit TRBD1. The CDR3 is 16 amino acids. Germline CDR1 LGHNA, CDR2 YSLEER. V was pared by 3 bases and J by 7 bases, with 6 bases of the junction left unmatched. DNA of the CDR3: TGCGCCAGCAGCCAGCGACAGGGGGCGCGGAATTCACCCCTCCACTTT. It codes for CASSQRQGARNSPLHF.

The rearrangement links TRBV20-1 to TRBJ1-2; a possible D gene is TRBD1 (6 bases). The germline V gene encodes CDR1 DFQATT and CDR2 SNEGSKA (reference sequence). The CDR3 consists of 11 residues. Trimming removed 4 bases at V and 8 bases at J, with 11 bases between. CDR3 coding DNA: TGCAGTGCTAAATCAGGGGTCGGCTACACCTTC. It translates to CSAKSGVGYTF.

The chain has TRBV28 and TRBJ2-1; unclear D gene. V lost 3 bases and J lost 0, with 9 bases in between. This CDR3 comprises 15 residues. Germline CDR1 MDHEN, CDR2 SYDVKM. The CDR3 nucleotides read TGTGCCAGCAGTTTGCTAGGTCGCTCCTACAATGAGCAGTTCTTC. Protein product: CASSLLGRSYNEQFF.

This rearrangement joins TRBV6-5 to TRBJ2-7; 11 nucleotides agree with TRBD1. CDR3 length: 15 residues. V shed 3 bases, J shed 4 bases, and the junction held 5 bases outside the gene matches. Germline loops: CDR1 MNHEY, CDR2 SVGAGI. CDR3 in DNA: TGTGCCAGCAGTTATAGGACAGGGGGCGCATACGAGCAGTACTTC. Protein sequence: CASSYRTGGAYEQYF.

This sequence joins TRBV10-3 and TRBJ1-1, with 8 bases matching TRBD1. This CDR3 spans 15 amino acids. Losses at the gene ends were 7 bases for V and 1 base for J; bases not matched to a gene: 8. Per germline, CDR1 ENHRY and CDR2 SYGVKD. CDR3 bases: TGTGCCATCACCGAATCAGGGGGCAGGAACACTGAAGCTTTCTTT. Translating gives CAITESGGRNTEAFF.

A note on this clone: The sample has other DNA sequences that encode this CDR3 too. The chain recombines TRBV5-1 with TRBJ2-1; D perhaps matches TRBD2 (6 bases). This CDR3 has 15 amino acids. Trimming pared 0 bases from V and 4 bases from J, leaving 11 bases between. Looked up from germline, CDR1 is SGHRS and CDR2 is YFSETQ. The CDR3 reads CASSLGGTAYNEQFF. CDR3 DNA: TGCGCCAGCAGCTTGGGCGGGACTGCATACAATGAGCAGTTCTTC.